These 7 T cell receptor beta chains came from one sample sequenced in a study of blood T cell repertoires in COVID-19. Produced via immunoSEQ multiplex PCR; TCRdb's table is partial and in-frame only. The table has 150,000 to 180,000 clones, about 89% seen once. Material for sequencing was peripheral blood. The source is a middle-aged man with acute or convalescent COVID-19.

V is TRBV2 and J is TRBJ1-3, with D possibly being TRBD1 (5 bases). The CDR3 is made up of 14 amino acids. Germline V gene lookup returns CDR1 SNHLY and CDR2 FYNNEI. V was cut by 9 bases and J by 0 bases, with 12 bases left in between. The CDR3: CASGAGYSGNTIYF. CDR3 DNA: TGTGCCAGTGGGGCAGGGTACTCTGGAAACACCATATATTTT.

The genes are TRBV2 and TRBJ2-7, with TRBD2 matching over 7 bases. From germline, CDR1 is SNHLY and CDR2 FYNNEI. The length of the CDR3 is 13 residues. V lost 7 bases, J lost 3 bases, and 6 bases stayed unmatched. This CDR3 reads CASTGRGYYEQYV. The CDR3 DNA follows: TGTGCCAGCACCGGGCGGGGGTACTACGAGCAGTACGTC.

CDR3 loop: CATSARTGSSYEQYF. The CDR3 DNA follows: TGTGCCACCAGTGCAAGGACAGGGAGCTCCTACGAGCAGTACTTC. V and J are TRBV24-1 and TRBJ2-7; 8 positions agree with TRBD1. The V and J ends lost 5 bases and 0 bases, in that order; junction bases with no gene match: 5. CDR1 and CDR2 from the germline V gene are KGHDR and SFDVKD. This CDR3 region has 15 residues.

This chain links TRBV6-5 with TRBJ1-6; 10 bases fit TRBD1. This CDR3 spans 15 amino acids. The J segment lost 9 bases and the V segment lost 2 bases, leaving 4 bases of the junction unmatched. Germline V gene lookup returns CDR1 MNHEY and CDR2 SVGAGI. The CDR3 DNA reads as TGTGCCAGCAGTTACCGGGACAGGGGCACTTCACCCCTCCACTTT. Its protein product is CASSYRDRGTSPLHF.

J is TRBJ1-5 and V is TRBV28; the match to TRBD1 covers 7 bases. Germline CDR1 is MDHEN and CDR2 is SYDVKM. J was trimmed by 11 bases and V by 5 bases; bases with no gene match: 9. The CDR3 is 13 amino acids. CDR3: CASSTGTARSQHF. Written as DNA, the CDR3 is TGTGCCAGCAGTACCGGGACAGCGAGGTCCCAGCATTTT.

The rearrangement joins TRBV7-2 to TRBJ2-3, with 8 bases identical to TRBD2. V gave up 1 base and J gave up 9 bases; unmatched junction bases: 6. This CDR3 comprises 14 residues. CDR1 is SGHTA and CDR2 is FQGNSA in the germline V gene. As DNA, the CDR3 is TGTGCCAGCAGCTTAGGGACTAGCCCCCAAACGCAGTATTTT. This codes for CASSLGTSPQTQYF.

The chain links TRBV27 to TRBJ2-1, with 12 bases matching TRBD2. The J segment lost 4 bases and the V segment lost 4 bases, leaving 5 bases of the junction unmatched. The CDR3 contains 16 residues. Germline-derived CDR1 and CDR2 are MNHEY and SMNVEV (reference sequence). The CDR3 is CASSSGTSGWYNEQFF. In DNA form, the CDR3 reads TGTGCCAGCAGTTCTGGGACTAGCGGGTGGTACAATGAGCAGTTCTTC.